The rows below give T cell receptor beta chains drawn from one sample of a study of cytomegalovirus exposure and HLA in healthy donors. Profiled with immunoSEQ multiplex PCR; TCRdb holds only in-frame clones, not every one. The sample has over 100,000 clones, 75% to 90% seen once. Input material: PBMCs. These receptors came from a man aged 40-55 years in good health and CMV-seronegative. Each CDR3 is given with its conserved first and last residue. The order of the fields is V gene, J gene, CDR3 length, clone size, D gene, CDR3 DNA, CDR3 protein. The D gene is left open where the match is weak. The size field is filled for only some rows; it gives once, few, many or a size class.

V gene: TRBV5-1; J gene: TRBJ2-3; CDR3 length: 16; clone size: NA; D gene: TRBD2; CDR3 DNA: TGCGCCAGCACGTTAACCGGGACTAGCGGTCCAGATACGCAGTATTTT; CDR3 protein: CASTLTGTSGPDTQYF
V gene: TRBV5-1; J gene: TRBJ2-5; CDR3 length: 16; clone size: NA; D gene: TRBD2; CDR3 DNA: TGCGCCAGCAGCGGCGGGACTAGCGGGGTTGGCGAGACCCAGTACTTC; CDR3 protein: CASSGGTSGVGETQYF
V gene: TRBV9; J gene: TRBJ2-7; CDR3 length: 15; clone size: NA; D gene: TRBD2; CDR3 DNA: TGTGCCAGCAGCGTAGGGGGGGAGGGATCCTACGAGCAGTACTTC; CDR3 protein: CASSVGGEGSYEQYF
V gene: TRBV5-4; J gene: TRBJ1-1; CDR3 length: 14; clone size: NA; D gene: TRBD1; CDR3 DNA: TGTGCCAGCAGGAGACAGGGCCTTGGCACTGAAGCTTTCTTT; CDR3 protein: CASRRQGLGTEAFF
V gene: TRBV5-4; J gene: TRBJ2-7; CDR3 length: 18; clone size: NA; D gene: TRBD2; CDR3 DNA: TGTGCCAGCAGCTTCCCGGGACTAGCGGGGGGGAGCTCCTACGAGCAGTACTTC; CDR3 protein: CASSFPGLAGGSSYEQYF
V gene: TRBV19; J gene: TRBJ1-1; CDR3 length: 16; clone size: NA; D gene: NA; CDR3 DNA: TGTGCCAGTAGTATAGCGGGTTCAGGGGCCATCACTGAAGCTTTCTTT; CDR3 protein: CASSIAGSGAITEAFF
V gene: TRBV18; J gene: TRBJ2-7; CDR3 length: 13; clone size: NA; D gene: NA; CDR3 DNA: TGTGCCAGCTCACCAGATGGGGCGAGGGAGCAGTACTTC; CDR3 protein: CASSPDGAREQYF
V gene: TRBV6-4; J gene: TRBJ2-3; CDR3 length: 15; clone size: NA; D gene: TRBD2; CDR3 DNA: TGTGCCAGCAGGGCTAGCGGGGCGGTCTCAGATACGCAGTATTTT; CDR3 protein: CASRASGAVSDTQYF
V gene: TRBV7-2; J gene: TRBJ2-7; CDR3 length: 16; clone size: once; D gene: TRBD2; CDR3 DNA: TGTGCCAGCAACGACCCGGGGGGGACGGACTCCTACGAGCAGTACTTC; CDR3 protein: CASNDPGGTDSYEQYF
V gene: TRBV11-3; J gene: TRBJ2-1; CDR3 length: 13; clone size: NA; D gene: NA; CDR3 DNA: TGTGCCAGCAGCTTACAGGGATTAGATGAGCAGTTCTTC; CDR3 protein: CASSLQGLDEQFF
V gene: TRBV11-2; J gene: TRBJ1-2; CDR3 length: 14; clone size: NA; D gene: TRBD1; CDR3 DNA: TGTGCCAGCAGCGCGACCGGGACAGAATATGGCTACACCTTC; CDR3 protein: CASSATGTEYGYTF
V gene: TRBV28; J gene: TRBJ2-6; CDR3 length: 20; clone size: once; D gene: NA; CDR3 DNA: TGTGCCAGCAGTTATTGGCAAGGGTTTGAAGGGGACTCTGGGGCCAACGTCCTGACTTTC; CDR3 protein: CASSYWQGFEGDSGANVLTF
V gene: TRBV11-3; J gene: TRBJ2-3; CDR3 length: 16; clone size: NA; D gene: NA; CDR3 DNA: TGTGCCAGCAGCTTAGATGGGGCAGGGGGCACAGATACGCAGTATTTT; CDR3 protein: CASSLDGAGGTDTQYF
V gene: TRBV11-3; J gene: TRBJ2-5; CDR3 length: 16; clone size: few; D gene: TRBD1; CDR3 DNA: TGTGCCAGCAGCTTAGGAGTAGGACGACAGGGAGAGACCCAGTACTTC; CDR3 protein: CASSLGVGRQGETQYF
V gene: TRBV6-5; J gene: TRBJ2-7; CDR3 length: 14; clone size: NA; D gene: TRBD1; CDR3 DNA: TGTGCCAGCAGGGTCACAGGGGGCGGGCACGAGCAGTACTTC; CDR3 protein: CASRVTGGGHEQYF
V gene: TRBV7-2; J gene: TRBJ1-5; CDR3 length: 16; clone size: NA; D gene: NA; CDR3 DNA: TGTGCCAGCAGCTTAGGGGCAGCTTATAGCAATCAGCCCCAGCATTTT; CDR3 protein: CASSLGAAYSNQPQHF
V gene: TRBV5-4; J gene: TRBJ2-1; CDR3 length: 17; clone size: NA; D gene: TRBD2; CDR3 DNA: TGTGCCAGCAGCTCTTTATCTAGCGGGGGTGGCTACAATGAGCAGTTCTTC; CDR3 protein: CASSSLSSGGGYNEQFF
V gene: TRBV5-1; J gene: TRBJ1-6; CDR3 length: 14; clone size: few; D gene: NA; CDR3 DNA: TGCGCCAGCAGCTTGGCCGGTCGGGGTTCACCCCTCCACTTT; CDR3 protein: CASSLAGRGSPLHF
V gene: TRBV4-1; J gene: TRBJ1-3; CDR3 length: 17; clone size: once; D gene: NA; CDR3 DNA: TGCGCCAGCAGCCAACCGACTAAGGCAGTTTCTGGAAACACCATATATTTT; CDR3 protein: CASSQPTKAVSGNTIYF
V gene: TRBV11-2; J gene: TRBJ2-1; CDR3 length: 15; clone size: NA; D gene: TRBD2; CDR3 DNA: TGTGCCAGCAGCTTAGTTGTGACTAGCGGCAATGAGCAGTTCTTC; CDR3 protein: CASSLVVTSGNEQFF
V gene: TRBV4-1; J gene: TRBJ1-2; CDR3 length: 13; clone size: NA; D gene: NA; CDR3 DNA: TGCGCCAGCAGCCAAGGGAGGTTCCATGGCTACACCTTC; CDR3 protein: CASSQGRFHGYTF
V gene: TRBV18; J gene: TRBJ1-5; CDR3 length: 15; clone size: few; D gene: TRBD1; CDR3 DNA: TGTGCCAGCTCCCGGGGGACAGGTAGCAATCAGCCCCAGCATTTT; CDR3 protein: CASSRGTGSNQPQHF
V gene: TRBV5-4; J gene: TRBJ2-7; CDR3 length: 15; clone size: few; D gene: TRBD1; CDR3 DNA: TGTGCCAGCAGCGATCGGGACAGGGGTTCCTACGAGCAGTACTTC; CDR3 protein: CASSDRDRGSYEQYF
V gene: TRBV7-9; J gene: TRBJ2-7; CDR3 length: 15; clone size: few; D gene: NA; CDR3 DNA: TGTGCCAGCAGCTTAGGACAGGGAGGCTCCTACGAGCAGTACTTC; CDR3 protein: CASSLGQGGSYEQYF
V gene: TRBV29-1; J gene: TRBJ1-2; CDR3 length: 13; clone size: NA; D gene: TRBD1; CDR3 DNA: TGCAGCGGAGAGGACAGGGAAGGAATGAGCTACACCTTC; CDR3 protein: CSGEDREGMSYTF
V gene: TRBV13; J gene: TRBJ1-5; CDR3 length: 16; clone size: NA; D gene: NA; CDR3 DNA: TGTGCCAGCAGCTTAGGGACAGTTCGTAGCAATCAGCCCCAGCATTTT; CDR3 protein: CASSLGTVRSNQPQHF
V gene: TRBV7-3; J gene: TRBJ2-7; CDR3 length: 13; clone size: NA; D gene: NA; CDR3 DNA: TGTGCCAGCAGCGTGACTAGCTCCTACGAGCAGTACTTC; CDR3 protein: CASSVTSSYEQYF
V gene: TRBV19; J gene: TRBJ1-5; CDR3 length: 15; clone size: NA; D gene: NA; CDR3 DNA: TGTGCCAGTACCCCAGACAGAAATTACAATCAGCCCCAGCATTTT; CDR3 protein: CASTPDRNYNQPQHF
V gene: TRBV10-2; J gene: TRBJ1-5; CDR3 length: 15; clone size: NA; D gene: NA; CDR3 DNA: TGCGCCAGCAACCGGGATCTCTGGGGCAATCAGCCCCAGCATTTT; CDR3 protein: CASNRDLWGNQPQHF
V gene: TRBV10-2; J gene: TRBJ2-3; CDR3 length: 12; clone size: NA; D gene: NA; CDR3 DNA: TGCGCCAGCAGTGAAGGTCTAGCACGGGAGTATTTT; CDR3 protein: CASSEGLAREYF
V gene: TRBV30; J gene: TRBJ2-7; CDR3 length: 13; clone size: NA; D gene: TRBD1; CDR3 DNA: TGTGCCTGGATGGGGACAGGGAGCTACGAGCAGTACTTC; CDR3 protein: CAWMGTGSYEQYF
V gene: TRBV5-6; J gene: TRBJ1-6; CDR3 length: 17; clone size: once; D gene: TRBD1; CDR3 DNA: TGTGCCAGCAGCCCGGCCGGACAGGGGGCCAGATTTGTACCCCTCCACTTT; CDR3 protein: CASSPAGQGARFVPLHF
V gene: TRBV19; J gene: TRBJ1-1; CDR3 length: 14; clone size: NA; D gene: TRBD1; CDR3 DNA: TGTGCCAGTAGTATACAGGGGGGAAATACTGAAGCTTTCTTT; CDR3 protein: CASSIQGGNTEAFF
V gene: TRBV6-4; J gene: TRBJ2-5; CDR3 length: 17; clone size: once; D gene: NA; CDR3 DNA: TGTGCCAGCAGTGTCTCCGGCGGAGGGTTGGGTCAAGAGACCCAGTACTTC; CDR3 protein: CASSVSGGGLGQETQYF
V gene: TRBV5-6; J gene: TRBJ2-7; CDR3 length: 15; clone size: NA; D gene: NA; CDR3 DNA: TGTGCCAGCAGCTTTATAACCCAGGGAAATCACGAGCAGTACTTC; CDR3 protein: CASSFITQGNHEQYF
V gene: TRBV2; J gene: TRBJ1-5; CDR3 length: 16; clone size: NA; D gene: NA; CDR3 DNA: TGTGCCAGCAGTGAACTGAGAGTAAACAGCAATCAGCCCCAGCATTTT; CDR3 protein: CASSELRVNSNQPQHF
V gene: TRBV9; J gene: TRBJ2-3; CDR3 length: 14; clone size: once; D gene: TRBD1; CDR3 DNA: TGTGCCAGCAGCTTTACAGGGGACACAGATACGCAGTATTTT; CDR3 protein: CASSFTGDTDTQYF
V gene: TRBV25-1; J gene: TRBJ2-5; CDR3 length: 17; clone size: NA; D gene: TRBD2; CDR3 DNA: TGTGCCAGCAGTGAATATCGGGGAATAGCGGGGGAAGAGACCCAGTACTTC; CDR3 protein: CASSEYRGIAGEETQYF
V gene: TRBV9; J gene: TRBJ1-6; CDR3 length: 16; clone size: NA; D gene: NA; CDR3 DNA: TGTGCCAGCAGCGTAGGAGGGGGTTACGATAATTCACCCCTCCACTTT; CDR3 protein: CASSVGGGYDNSPLHF
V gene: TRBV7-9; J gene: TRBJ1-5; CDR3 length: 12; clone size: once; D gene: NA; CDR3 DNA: TGTTCCAGCAGCTTAGAGGGGCAGCCCCAGCATTTT; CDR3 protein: CSSSLEGQPQHF
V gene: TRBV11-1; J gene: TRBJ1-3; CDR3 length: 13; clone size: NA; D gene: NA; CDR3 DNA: TGTGCCAGCAGCCTGCGCTCTGGAAACACCATATATTTT; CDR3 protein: CASSLRSGNTIYF
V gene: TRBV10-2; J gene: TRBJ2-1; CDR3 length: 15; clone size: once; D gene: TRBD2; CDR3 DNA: TGCGCCAGCAGCGAAGCGGGGGGGAAACACAATGAGCAGTTCTTC; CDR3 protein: CASSEAGGKHNEQFF
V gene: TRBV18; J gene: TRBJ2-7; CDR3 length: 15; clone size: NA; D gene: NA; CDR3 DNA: TGTGCCAGCTCACCCGGGCTGGGGCTGGCGGACGAGCAGTACTTC; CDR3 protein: CASSPGLGLADEQYF